The 9 T cell receptor beta chains below come from one sample, sequenced in a study of CD8 T cells in Susac syndrome. Random hexamers were used to reverse transcribe an amount of roughly 0.45 to 1 ug RNA. TCRdb re-called the immunoSEQ multiplex PCR reads through MiXCR, storing one row per CDR3 protein. The profile shows approximately 150,000 distinct CDR3 sequences, approximately 95% of them singletons. The specimen was CD4+ T cells from PBMCs. The receptor set was obtained from a human donor with multiple sclerosis.

This chain links TRBV29-1 with TRBJ1-4, with D possibly being TRBD1 (5 bases). This CDR3 contains 13 residues. V dropped 6 bases and J dropped 4 bases, with 12 bases sitting between them. The V gene's germline CDR1 is SQVTM and CDR2 ANQGSEA. In DNA, the CDR3 is TGCAGCGTGAACCGGGGACTTAATGAAAAACTGTTTTTT. Its translation is CSVNRGLNEKLFF.

CDR3 coding DNA: TGTGCCAGCAGTTACTCGAGCGGCCACTCCTACGAGCAGTACTTC. This sequence encodes CASSYSSGHSYEQYF. V and J are TRBV6-2 or TRBV6-3 and TRBJ2-7; possible D gene TRBD2, 5 bases. The germline CDR1 and CDR2 sequences are MNHEY and SVGEGT. V lost 0 bases, J lost 0 bases, and 9 bases lay in between. This CDR3 comprises 15 residues.

This clonotype was counted a single time. This sequence joins TRBV27 and TRBJ1-5; D is unclear. The CDR3 loop spans 12 amino acids. Trimming pared 5 bases from V and 3 bases from J, leaving 5 bases between. From germline, CDR1 is MNHEY and CDR2 SMNVEV (reference sequence). In nucleotides, the CDR3 is TGTGCCAGCAGTGGGTACAATCAGCCCCAGCATTTT. As protein: CASSGYNQPQHF.

Worth noting for this clonotype: The junction departs from the called germline gene at one end, perhaps through a read error. The CDR3 DNA follows: TGTGCCAGCAGTGGAAGGGCTGAAGTTTTCTTT. Translating it yields CASSGRAEVFF. The V call is TRBV27, the J call TRBJ1-1; no reliable D call. Germline values: CDR1 MNHEY, CDR2 SMNVEV (reference sequence). The CDR3 contains 11 residues.

This chain joins TRBV15 and TRBJ1-2; the D gene is possibly TRBD1 (5 bases). Per germline, CDR1 LNHNV and CDR2 YYDKDF (reference sequence). The ends were cut back, 5 bases at V and 4 bases at J, with 17 bases in the middle. CDR3 length: 15 amino acids. Here the CDR3 reads CATSHARGMAYGYTF. CDR3 nucleotides: TGTGCCACCAGCCACGCCCGGGGGATGGCCTATGGCTACACCTTC.

This chain connects TRBV30 to TRBJ1-3; D unresolved. Trimming left V 3 bases short and J 3 bases short, with 6 bases between. This CDR3 spans 12 amino acids. Germline CDR1 GTSNPN, CDR2 SVGIG (reference sequence). CDR3 amino acids: CAWSALGNTIYF. CDR3 nucleotide sequence: TGTGCCTGGAGCGCCCTTGGAAACACCATATATTTT.

This sequence joins TRBV10-3 and TRBJ2-1; 11 bases match TRBD2. CDR1 is ENHRY, CDR2 SYGVKD, per germline. The CDR3 sequence is 15 residues long. After removal of 10 bases from V and 4 bases from J, the junction contained 9 bases not matched to a gene. The CDR3 spells CATGTGTSGYNEQFF. CDR3 in DNA: TGTGCCACCGGGACCGGGACTAGCGGTTACAATGAGCAGTTCTTC.

The chain couples TRBV12-3 or TRBV12-4 to TRBJ1-1, with D unresolved. V lost 3 bases and J lost 8, with 13 bases in between. The CDR3 is made up of 13 amino acids. CDR3 coding DNA: TGTGCCAGCAGTTTTGGGTCCGGCGTCGAAGCTTTCTTT. Translation: CASSFGSGVEAFF.

The chain employs TRBV20-1 and TRBJ1-1; no firm D call. The V end was cut by 7 bases, the J end by 0 bases, with 12 bases between. Looked up from germline, CDR1 is DFQATT and CDR2 is SNEGSKA (reference sequence). The length of the CDR3 is 13 residues. CDR3 loop: CSVFPSMNTEAFF. Written as DNA, the CDR3 is TGCAGTGTTTTTCCATCCATGAACACTGAAGCTTTCTTT.